The 27 T cell receptor beta chains below were found in one sample sequenced in a study of blood T cells in healthy people across ages (dated by TCRdb to between 2014 and 2017). The library was prepared using 5' RACE. Sequencing took place on an Illumina HiSeq 2500. The second PCR ran for roughly 7 to 11 cycles and used a J-beta primer mix along with a sample-barcoded 5' primer. Using fastp at Q25 and MiXCR, TCRdb reprocessed the public reads and kept productive beta chains. Rows with one shared CDR3 protein collapse into an entry with the most common genes and DNA. The sample includes around 990,000 distinct CDR3 sequences, with around two fifths observed a single time. The ten largest clones add up to around 13% of the sample. The sequenced sample was blood. The receptors were gathered from a man aged 18-30 years in good health.

About this clonotype itself: The junction does not match germline at one end; this may be a read error. The chain combines TRBV5-1 with TRBJ2-3; no definite D call. The CDR3 has 14 residues. Germline V gene lookup returns CDR1 SGHRS and CDR2 YFSETQ. CDR3 region: CASSLGNSRDTQYF. The CDR3 bases are TGCGCTAGCAGCTTGGGGAATTCCAGAGATACGCAGTATTTT.

This sequence joins TRBV12-3 or TRBV12-4 and TRBJ1-2, with D perhaps matching TRBD1 (6 bases). The CDR3 is 14 residues long. The V and J ends lost 3 bases and 7 bases respectively, with 15 bases between them. CDR3 sequence (DNA): TGTGCCAGCAGTTTTGCCAGGGGCCTAGGTGGCTACACCTTC. This translates into CASSFARGLGGYTF.

This chain connects TRBV4-2 to TRBJ1-1; maybe TRBD1 (5 bases). The CDR3 is 17 amino acids. Germline V gene data show CDR1 as LGHNA and CDR2 as YNFKEQ. The V end lost 1 base, the J end lost 5 bases, and 20 bases lay between the germline ends. Here the CDR3 DNA reads TGTGCCAGCAGCCAAGTGGGGTGGGGCGCAGAATATACTGAAGCTTTCTTT. Translating it yields CASSQVGWGAEYTEAFF.

V gene TRBV9 combines with J gene TRBJ1-4; weak D call: TRBD1 (6 bases). The V gene's germline CDR1 is SGDLS and CDR2 YYNGEE. This CDR3 is 15 amino acids long. V was clipped by 4 bases and J by 4 bases, with 14 bases between them. CDR3 protein: CASSRRTVSNEKLFF. The CDR3 DNA sequence: TGTGCCAGCAGCCGTCGGACAGTTAGTAATGAAAAACTGTTTTTT.

The chain joins TRBV6-2 or TRBV6-3 to TRBJ1-2, with 8 positions matching TRBD1. The CDR3 covers 13 residues. The J segment lost 12 bases and the V segment lost 2 bases, leaving 8 bases of the junction unmatched. Germline lookup yields CDR1 MNHEY and CDR2 SVGEGT. CDR3 in amino acids: CASSYIGGQEDTF. The CDR3 region has the DNA TGTGCCAGCAGTTACATAGGGGGACAGGAGGACACCTTC.

This clonotype was seen only a few times. This rearrangement joins TRBV27 to TRBJ2-1, with 7 bases aligning to TRBD2. The V segment lost 6 bases and the J segment 4 bases; nucleotides outside the gene matches: 12. Germline V CDR1 and CDR2: MNHEY, SMNVEV (reference sequence). This CDR3 contains 16 residues. The DNA of the CDR3 is TGTGCCAGCAGACCCCGTACAGCGGGGTTTTACAATGAGCAGTTCTTC. It codes for CASRPRTAGFYNEQFF.

The chain links TRBV27 to TRBJ1-6; D is possibly TRBD1 (6 bases). V was cut by 5 bases and J by 0 bases, with 23 bases left in between. This CDR3 contains 20 residues. Germline V gene sequence: CDR1 MNHEY, CDR2 SMNVEV (reference sequence). CDR3 residues: CASSLSRGTGLSSYNSPLHF. CDR3 DNA sequence: TGTGCCAGCAGTCTTTCAAGGGGGACGGGGCTCAGCTCCTATAATTCACCCCTCCACTTT.

This clonotype came up once. This chain uses TRBV4-2 with TRBJ1-3; D remains unclear. Per germline, CDR1 LGHNA and CDR2 YNFKEQ. V was cut by 5 bases and J by 0 bases, with 8 bases left in between. The CDR3 length is 14 residues. CDR3 in amino acids: CASSGGNSGNTIYF. The CDR3 DNA reads as TGTGCCAGCAGCGGTGGGAACTCTGGAAACACCATATATTTT.

V and J are TRBV7-2 and TRBJ2-7; weak D call: TRBD1 (6 bases). The J call could be wrong; TRBJ2-5 is a better fit for the DNA end. Germline V lookup: CDR1 SGHTA, CDR2 FQGNSA. CDR3 length: 14 amino acids. CDR3 amino acids: CASSFRTVEGTQYF. The CDR3 DNA reads as TGTGCCAGCAGCTTCCGGACAGTCGAGGGGACCCAGTACTTC.

The chain has TRBV4-2 and TRBJ2-3; no firm D call. The germline CDR1 and CDR2 sequences are LGHNA and YNFKEQ. The CDR3 length is 14 residues. V was pared by 0 bases and J by 4 bases, with 8 bases between. The CDR3 region has the DNA TGTGCCAGCAGCCAAGAGTGGTCCCCAGATACGCAGTATTTT. It specifies CASSQEWSPDTQYF.

CDR3 amino acids: CASSLTALQETQYF. In DNA, the CDR3 is TGCGCCAGCAGCTTGACGGCACTACAAGAGACCCAGTACTTC. V gene TRBV5-1 combines with J gene TRBJ2-5; no definite D call. The CDR3 covers 14 residues. The germline V and J ends were trimmed by 1 base and 2 bases, with 9 bases remaining between them. The germline V gene has CDR1 SGHRS and CDR2 YFSETQ. Supplemented by reference TRBV5-1 and TRBJ2-5, the full variable domain reads KAGVTQTPRYLIKTRGQQVTLSCSPISGHRSVSWYQQTPGQGLQFLFEYFSETQRNKGNFPGRFSGRQFSNSRSEMNVSTLELGDSALYLCASSLTALQETQYFGPGTRLLVL.

V and J are TRBV20-1 and TRBJ1-2; D uncertain. The CDR3 is 14 amino acids. Germline CDR1 reads DFQATT; CDR2 reads SNEGSKA (reference sequence). V gave up 0 bases and J gave up 6 bases, with 14 bases separating them. For the CDR3, the DNA is TGCAGTGCTAGAGATCTGGTCAAGAGCCATGGCTACACCTTC. Encoded protein: CSARDLVKSHGYTF.

The chain has TRBV2 and TRBJ2-5; D call uncertain. The CDR3 is 10 amino acids. Germline V lookup: CDR1 SNHLY, CDR2 FYNNEI. The V end was cut by 4 bases, the J end by 11 bases, with 8 bases between. In nucleotides, the CDR3 is TGTGCCAGCAGTGGTGGAGAGCAGTACTTC. Translated: CASSGGEQYF.

The chain is built from TRBV7-2 and TRBJ1-4; 10 bases map to TRBD1. V lost 4 bases and J lost 7; bases outside the gene matches: 3. Germline CDR1 reads SGHTA; CDR2 reads FQGNSA. This CDR3 is built from 14 residues. For the CDR3, the DNA is TGTGCCAGCAGCTCGGACAGGGGGAGTGAAAAACTGTTTTTT. This gives the protein CASSSDRGSEKLFF.

This clonotype was seen only a few times. The V call is TRBV5-1, the J call TRBJ2-2; no definite D call. Looked up from germline, CDR1 is SGHRS and CDR2 is YFSETQ. V was pared by 0 bases and J by 6 bases, with 18 bases between. This CDR3 has 17 residues. CDR3 in amino acids: CASSLEVRPSSPGELFF. Here the CDR3 DNA reads TGCGCCAGCAGCTTGGAAGTCCGACCCTCGAGCCCCGGGGAGCTGTTTTTT.

V usage is TRBV27 and J usage is TRBJ1-2; the D gene is possibly TRBD1 (6 bases). The CDR3 is 12 residues long. Per the germline V gene, CDR1 is MNHEY and CDR2 is SMNVEV (reference sequence). V gave up 5 bases and J gave up 7 bases, with 11 bases separating them. CDR3 DNA sequence: TGTGCCAGCAGTCAGACAGGTCTTGGCTACACCTTC. It encodes CASSQTGLGYTF.

The chain couples TRBV2 to TRBJ2-1; D is unresolved. CDR3 length: 14 amino acids. CDR1 is SNHLY and CDR2 is FYNNEI in the germline V gene. The V and J ends lost 4 bases and 4 bases respectively, with 11 bases between them. This chain's CDR3 is CASSGRAKYNEQFF. CDR3 sequence (DNA): TGTGCCAGCAGTGGTAGGGCAAAGTACAATGAGCAGTTCTTC.

Only a few counts were recorded for this clonotype. This chain links TRBV2 with TRBJ2-7, with a weak D call TRBD2 (6 bases). CDR3 length equals 16 residues. Germline V gives CDR1 SNHLY, CDR2 FYNNEI. The V end lost 4 bases, the J end lost 0 bases, and 16 bases lay between the germline ends. The CDR3 DNA follows: TGTGCCAGCAGTGTAAGTGGACTAACTAACTCCTACGAGCAGTACTTC. Amino acids: CASSVSGLTNSYEQYF.

The count of this clonotype is one. The J gene is TRBJ1-1, the V gene TRBV18, with a tentative D call TRBD1 (6 bases). The CDR3 is made up of 15 amino acids. The germline V and J ends were trimmed by 5 bases and 1 base, with 14 bases remaining between them. Germline V gives CDR1 KGHSH, CDR2 LQKENI. For the CDR3, the DNA is TGTGCCAGCTCAGTCCGGGACAATCGGAACACTGAAGCTTTCTTT. Its translation: CASSVRDNRNTEAFF.

In its sample, this clonotype was seen many times. The chain joins TRBV12-3 or TRBV12-4 to TRBJ2-1; D is uncertain. The CDR3 covers 14 residues. Trimming shortened V by 1 base and J by 3 bases, and 7 bases separated the two germline ends. CDR3 protein: CASSLGPVYNEQFF. CDR3 nucleotide sequence: TGTGCCAGCAGTTTAGGTCCAGTCTACAATGAGCAGTTCTTC.

V gene TRBV6-5 combines with J gene TRBJ2-3, with 9 bases fitting TRBD1. The CDR3 sequence is 17 residues long. J lost 5 bases, V lost 0 bases, and 9 bases had no gene match. In germline, CDR1 is MNHEY, CDR2 SVGAGI. The CDR3 nucleotides read TGTGCCAGCAGTTACTCGGGGGCGGGACAGGGAAAAGATACGCAGTATTTT. As protein: CASSYSGAGQGKDTQYF.

The chain employs TRBV10-3 and TRBJ1-1; 7 bases match TRBD1. In germline, CDR1 is ENHRY, CDR2 SYGVKD. The CDR3 has 13 amino acids. The V gene end was trimmed by 11 bases and the J gene end by 6 bases; junction bases not matched to a gene: 12. The CDR3 reads CAAGTDLGSEAFF. The CDR3 nucleotides read TGTGCCGCAGGGACAGACCTAGGCTCTGAAGCTTTCTTT.

This clonotype has only a few counts. The chain is built from TRBV9 and TRBJ2-7; D unclear. This CDR3 spans 14 amino acids. V shed 0 bases and J shed 6 bases, with 13 bases lying between them. Germline V CDR1 and CDR2: SGDLS, YYNGEE. CDR3 loop: CASSVDPVSSEQYF. The CDR3 DNA reads as TGTGCCAGCAGCGTAGACCCGGTTTCTAGCGAGCAGTACTTC.

The chain couples TRBV19 to TRBJ1-1; 7 nucleotides align to TRBD1. Unmatched junction bases numbered 8, after V lost 6 bases and J lost 7 bases. Per the germline V gene, CDR1 is LNHDA and CDR2 is SQIVND (reference sequence). This CDR3 is 13 amino acids long. For the CDR3, the DNA is TGTGCCAGTAGCCTAGACAGGGACGGTGAAGCTTTCTTT. It translates to CASSLDRDGEAFF.

The chain combines TRBV11-2 with TRBJ2-7; 7 bases match TRBD2. Trimming took 5 bases from V and 3 from J; bases not matched to a gene: 4. Per germline, CDR1 SGHAT and CDR2 FQNNGV. The CDR3 spans 13 residues. In nucleotides, the CDR3 is TGTGCCAGCAGCATCGGGACTATCTACGAGCAGTACTTC. Amino acids: CASSIGTIYEQYF. Complete variable domain (other parts from reference TRBV11-2 and TRBJ2-7): EAGVAQSPRYKIIEKRQSVAFWCNPISGHATLYWYQQILGQGPKLLIQFQNNGVVDDSQLPKDRFSAERLKGVDSTLKIQPAKLEDSAVYLCASSIGTIYEQYFGPGTRLTVT.

A few counts support this clonotype. The CDR3 region has the DNA TGCGCCAGCAGCCAAGAAGGGAGGGCTAGCGGTGAGCAGTACTTC. It yields the protein CASSQEGRASGEQYF. The V call is TRBV4-3, the J call TRBJ2-7; 7 bases align to TRBD2. In germline, CDR1 is LGHNA, CDR2 YSLEER. V lost 0 bases and J lost 7; bases outside the gene matches: 9. This CDR3 is 15 amino acids long.

This chain connects TRBV7-8 to TRBJ2-3; unclear D gene. Per germline, CDR1 SGHVS and CDR2 FQNEAQ. The CDR3 has 13 amino acids. Trimming left V 0 bases short and J 6 bases short, with 7 bases between. CDR3 DNA sequence: TGTGCCAGCAGCTTAGCTTCTATGGATACGCAGTATTTT. Its protein is CASSLASMDTQYF. The entire variable domain, with the rest obtained from reference TRBV7-8 and TRBJ2-3, is as follows: GAGVSQSPRYKVAKRGQDVALRCDPISGHVSLFWYQQALGQGPEFLTYFQNEAQLDKSGLPSDRFFAERPEGSVSTLKIQRTQQEDSAVYLCASSLASMDTQYFGPGTRLTVL.